Listed below are T cell receptor beta chains from one sample, sequenced in a study of CD8 T cells in Susac syndrome. One entry per CDR3 protein results from TCRdb running MiXCR on the immunoSEQ multiplex PCR reads. The sample lists around 170,000 distinct CDR3 sequences; 90% to 96% were seen once. Material: CD4+ T cells from PBMCs. These receptors all come from a human donor with Susac syndrome. CDR3s leave out the opening cysteine and the closing phenylalanine or tryptophan. The D gene is left open where the match is weak.

length	V	D	J	CDR3
14	TRBV4-3	-	TRBJ2-5	ASSQDPQGGGETQY
11	TRBV20-1	-	TRBJ2-2	SASLQGHGELF
15	TRBV9	-	TRBJ1-2	ASSVDPTQGPLYGYT
12	TRBV30	-	TRBJ1-5	AWSNGTPSSPQH
13	TRBV3-1	-	TRBJ2-5	ASSRGTTYQETQY
11	TRBV10-3	-	TRBJ2-5	AISRDSQETQY
11	TRBV12-3/TRBV12-4	-	TRBJ1-4	ASSEIEGEKLF
14	TRBV4-3	-	TRBJ2-1	ASSQGFNRNYNEQF
13	TRBV12-5	TRBD1	TRBJ2-2	ASGFRTGGTGELF
12	TRBV6-5	TRBD1	TRBJ1-1	ASSKTGVLAEAF
15	TRBV28	-	TRBJ2-6	ASSLGRGASGANVLT
14	TRBV27	TRBD2	TRBJ2-7	ASSLRTSGSSYEQY
12	TRBV14	-	TRBJ2-2	ASSKNWSPGELF
13	TRBV4-1	TRBD1	TRBJ2-1	ASSQAGTAYNEQF
11	TRBV25-1	-	TRBJ2-1	ASSDSTLSYRF
15	TRBV27	-	TRBJ2-2	ASRIGSGSSNTGELF
12	TRBV27	-	TRBJ1-2	ASSRDGLNYGYT
10	TRBV12-3/TRBV12-4	-	TRBJ2-1	ASMGEYNEQF
12	TRBV5-4	-	TRBJ2-3	ASSLTDAKDTQY
10	TRBV29-1	-	TRBJ1-2	SVERSAYGYT
12	TRBV2	-	TRBJ2-4	ASSEAVTGHIQY
9	TRBV7-9	-	TRBJ2-7	ASSFAGEQY
11	TRBV20-1	-	TRBJ2-5	SARRLVQETQY
14	TRBV12-3/TRBV12-4	TRBD1	TRBJ2-7	ASSPSGQGLSYEQY
13	TRBV24-1	-	TRBJ2-7	ATSDRQGNENEQY
13	TRBV19	TRBD1	TRBJ2-1	ASSIGTGGYNEQF
9	TRBV20-1	-	TRBJ2-5	SARLGETQY
15	TRBV5-4	-	TRBJ2-3	ASSLGAASLGADTQY
13	TRBV18	-	TRBJ2-5	ASSPLAGDQETQY
15	TRBV15	TRBD1	TRBJ2-4	ATSSTGTALAKNIQY
12	TRBV30	TRBD2	TRBJ2-1	AWVAGEGFNEQF
11	TRBV30	TRBD2	TRBJ2-7	ARETSGRGEQY
12	TRBV6-2/TRBV6-3	-	TRBJ2-1	ASSYSGVGNEQF
13	TRBV6-5	TRBD1	TRBJ1-5	ASSATGLSNQPQH
14	TRBV7-3	TRBD2	TRBJ2-1	ASSSSGTSGYNEQF
10	TRBV29-1	-	TRBJ1-1	SVRQRDTEAF
11	TRBV5-4	-	TRBJ2-7	ASSLGARDEQY
12	TRBV7-9	TRBD1	TRBJ2-1	ASSAPTGHNEQF
11	TRBV7-8	-	TRBJ1-5	ASSLSPAQPQH
11	TRBV30	-	TRBJ2-5	AWSVGGGMAQY
14	TRBV15	-	TRBJ2-5	ATSREIESTQETQY
13	TRBV9	TRBD2	TRBJ2-3	ASSWSGGYTDTQY
11	TRBV14	-	TRBJ2-5	ASSQDPSETQY
13	TRBV12-3/TRBV12-4	TRBD2	TRBJ2-1	ASSRPSGSYNEQF
13	TRBV20-1	TRBD1	TRBJ1-5	SARLQGVRGEPQH
12	TRBV7-2	TRBD1	TRBJ2-5	ASSNGTGAGTQY
8	TRBV29-1	-	TRBJ1-1	SVYHTEAF
15	TRBV5-6	TRBD2	TRBJ2-2	ASSYPSGTSGTGELF
16	TRBV3-1	TRBD2	TRBJ2-3	ASSRRLGLAESTDTQY
14	TRBV5-1	-	TRBJ2-2	ASSLAIAGTGGELF
12	TRBV29-1	TRBD1	TRBJ1-3	SVFRQGSGNTIY
11	TRBV6-2/TRBV6-3	-	TRBJ1-2	ASTNGANYGYT
13	TRBV6-6	-	TRBJ2-7	ASSYSERGRYEQY
13	TRBV12-3/TRBV12-4	-	TRBJ2-3	ASSLDRVVADTQY
13	TRBV19	TRBD1	TRBJ2-7	ASSTPGQPHYEQY
13	TRBV24-1	TRBD1	TRBJ1-4	ATSDPGQGYEKLF
12	TRBV30	-	TRBJ2-1	AWSGLLLENEQF